This T cell receptor beta chain originates from a study of blood T cells in healthy people across ages. It was with a sample-barcoded 5' primer and a J-beta primer mix that a second PCR of roughly 7 to 12 cycles was run. The authors tagged each cDNA molecule using a template-switch adaptor with 12 random nucleotides. Every sample produced at least 3 million CDR3-containing paired-end reads. Each CDR3 protein is one row after TCRdb ran MiXCR on the 5' RACE reads. The sample yields 700,000 to 800,000 distinct CDR3 sequences, 43% seen once. Germline CDR1 is SGDLS and CDR2 is YYNGEE. The CDR3 has 16 amino acids. The germline V and J ends were trimmed by 3 bases and 1 base, with 16 bases remaining between them. The amount of total RNA extracted per sample was at least 6 micrograms. Findings and caveats of the study: Estimated diversity across one million T cells was deemed an underestimate.

Regarding this clonotype: Antigen: not known.

The chain couples TRBV9 to TRBJ2-5, with D unclear. The receptor comes from a woman aged 60-75 years in good health. The specimen sequenced was blood. The CDR3 bases are TGTGCCAGCAGCGCCGACTCCCCTTCCTCCCAAGAGACCCAGTACTTC. It yields the protein CASSADSPSSQETQYF.